Sequencing of this T cell receptor (beta chain) was carried out in a study of cytomegalovirus exposure and HLA in healthy donors. Data came from immunoSEQ multiplex PCR; TCRdb stores just in-frame clones and leaves some out. The sample records 55,000 to 75,000 clones, about nine tenths being singletons. The CDR3 is 15 amino acids. The J segment lost 4 bases and the V segment lost 3 bases, leaving 4 bases of the junction unmatched. Germline CDR1 reads SGDLS; CDR2 reads YYNGEE. Remarks on this clone: Antigen: not known.

Regarding the study as a whole: Rare TCR sequences dominated, though some public TCRs recurred in many donors.

The rearrangement uses TRBV9 and TRBJ2-1, with TRBD2 matching over 10 bases. What was sequenced was PBMCs. The TCR was taken from a man in his late teens or twenties in good health and CMV-seronegative. CDR3 region: CASSGIAGGYNEQFF. CDR3 nucleotides: TGTGCCAGCAGCGGGATAGCGGGGGGATACAATGAGCAGTTCTTC.